Reported below is one T cell receptor (beta chain). The source of the sample is a study of T cells in Graves' hyperthyroidism and ophthalmopathy. Study-wide background: Peripheral blood was secured at the point of initial diagnosis, before any treatment.

Subjects with ophthalmopathy showed a Clinical Activity Score no lower than 3, a NOSPECS grade no lower than 4, and a duration shorter than 3 months. Clinicians diagnosed patients from clinical symptoms, serum thyroxine and TRAb, thyroid ultrasound and orbital computed tomography. A roughly 9.7 ml volume of fresh peripheral blood provided the PBMCs. TCR beta CDR3 sequences were amplified from RNA transcripts. Carried out on the TCR CDR3, a first-round RT-PCR used the HTBI primer set. A single record per CDR3 protein comes from TCRdb applying MiXCR to the multiplex PCR reads. Seen here are roughly 600,000 distinct CDR3 sequences, approximately 14% observed once, and the top ten hold around 12%. The CDR3 has 16 amino acids. Germline V gene sequence: CDR1 MNHEY, CDR2 SVGAGI. The V and J ends lost 1 base and 4 bases, in that order; junction bases with no gene match: 8.

The chain combines TRBV6-5 with TRBJ2-7; 9 nucleotides line up with TRBD2. The clonotype originates from a woman in her forties or fifties with Graves' ophthalmopathy. Sample: blood. The CDR3 DNA sequence: TGTGCCAGCAGTTACTATGGCGGGAGGGCTTCGTACGAGCAGTACTTC. Translating it yields CASSYYGGRASYEQYF.